This record concerns one T cell receptor (beta chain) sequence. The specificity of this receptor is unknown. No base quality values were provided; no much bigger clone lies one nucleotide off. The identical CDR3 is also encoded by other nucleotide sequences in the sample. The library was built by means of the immunoSEQ multiplex PCR assay. RNA was extracted from all samples and reverse transcribed into cDNA, which served as template for TCR sequencing. First-strand cDNA was synthesized using SuperScript III with a 2:1 mix of oligo-dT and random hexamers. A synthetic immune receptor repertoire was used to measure amplification bias, and any remaining bias was corrected computationally. Regarding the original processing steps: After raw reads were preprocessed to remove errors, the CDR3 was defined following IMGT conventions as running from the conserved cysteine to phenylalanine. Clonality was computed as 1 minus the Shannon entropy, with the entropy normalized by log2 of the number of productive unique TCRs. CD4 or CD8 identity of scalp clones was inferred by cross-referencing scalp TCRbeta sequences with sorted blood CD4 and CD8 repertoires. Not all clones reach the TCRdb copy of this immuneACCESS table, which keeps in-frame sequences only. Checked studies attribute under half of the gap to unresolved V genes and leave the rest unexplained. The DNA gave D and trimming, while V, J and clone size come from that table. The sample table records roughly 150,000 clones; around 87% of these occur just once. The biggest ten clones account for roughly 15% of the sample.

The germline V gene (reference sequence) yields SEHNR for CDR1 and FQNEAQ for CDR2. The V end loses 3 bases and the J end loses 5 bases, and a stretch of 4 bases separates them. The CDR3 sequence holds 12 residues, the cysteine and phenylalanine included. Only CDR3 DNA remains: 36 bases, in frame from the first base. The time point label of this sample denotes: baseline before oral tofacitinib. Lesional scalp punch biopsies and peripheral blood were collected from alopecia areata patients. PBMCs were separated by density centrifugation and stained for CD3, CD4 and CD8, after which CD4+ and CD8+ T cells were sorted on a FACSAria. These data belong to a study of CD8+ T cells in alopecia areata (dated by TCRdb to between 2018 and 2020). Context from the whole study: The treated patients took part in an open-label pilot trial in which moderate-to-severe alopecia areata was treated with oral tofacitinib at 5 to 10 mg twice daily. In humans, TCRbeta sequencing was performed on scalp tissue and on sorted CD4+ and CD8+ peripheral blood T cells from healthy controls and from patients with patchy or totalis/universalis alopecia areata. Scalp clonality was compared across normal scalp (n=4), patchy alopecia areata scalp (n=8), and alopecia totalis/universalis scalp (n=8). RNA was obtained with the PAXgene miRNA kit for fixed scalp, the miRNeasy kit for PBMCs, and the RNeasy kit for mouse skin. The study used high-throughput TCRbeta sequencing to examine T cell clonal expansion in alopecia areata, in both the C3H/HeJ mouse model and human patients. Amplification of TCRbeta CDR3 regions was done by immunoSEQ multiplex PCR using 35 Vbeta forward primers and 13 Jbeta reverse primers. Tofacitinib was administered for 6 to 18 months, and 6 months of follow-up off drug were then conducted to assess delayed response and recurrence. Patients on tofacitinib were biopsied at baseline and after 4 and 24 weeks of treatment, and several of the patients also had a later scalp biopsy. General conclusions and limits of the study: Lesional scalp, especially in alopecia totalis/universalis, showed higher clonality and more expanded CD8+ clones than normal scalp, suggesting antigenic drive. Scalp TCR repertoire analysis is complicated because resident alphabeta T cells in normal human skin are also sequenced, whereas mouse skin is dominated by gammadelta T cells. Shared TCR sequences between patients were less evident than in mice, which may be partly attributable to HLA diversity in the patient population.

The specimen comprised CD8+ T cells sorted from blood, sampled at week 0. The TCR comes from a human donor with alopecia areata. The chain links TRBV7-9 with TRBJ2-2; no D gene is confidently identified. The CDR3 reads CASSLGTGELFF. The DNA sequence reads TGTGCCAGCAGCTTGGGGACCGGGGAGCTGTTTTTT.